This T cell receptor beta chain was sequenced for a study of shared clonotypes between healthy human individuals. The assay ran at deep level. Method: immunoSEQ multiplex PCR; TCRdb's copy keeps in-frame clones and lacks some. The sample lists approximately 2,000,000 clones; 85% to 95% were seen once. Study findings and constraints: Compared with memory subsets, naive subsets generally had larger estimated richness. Clonotypes shared by all four donors outscored non-shared clonotypes in generation probability.

The study separated CD4+ cells into CD45RA+ naive and CD45RA-negative memory subsets. Comment on this clone: Its antigen remains unknown.

Germline V gene lookup returns CDR1 SEHNR and CDR2 FQNEAQ (reference sequence). The length of the CDR3 is 16 residues. V lost 2 bases and J lost 6, with 16 bases in between. The rearrangement joins TRBV7-9 to TRBJ1-4, with D possibly being TRBD1 (5 bases). The sequenced sample was naive CD4+ T cells from PBMCs. Subset denoted: CD45RA+ positively selected. The clonotype was recovered from a man younger than 30 in good health. Some clones in this sample may be carry-over from other donors' samples. The DNA of the CDR3 is TGTGCCAGCAGCTTAAGTATTGGGGCTATGGATGAAAAACTGTTTTTT. Translating gives CASSLSIGAMDEKLFF.